These 29 T cell receptor beta chains were all obtained from the same sample, sequenced in a study of CD8 T cells in ankylosing spondylitis (dated by TCRdb to about 2017). Library prep was done by 5' RACE. Sequencing instrument: Illumina HiSeq 2500. Starting from the raw public reads, TCRdb applied fastp trimming at Q25, assembled clones with MiXCR and retained in-frame beta chains. All rows with the same CDR3 protein become a single entry with the most common DNA and genes. The sample records about 89,000 distinct CDR3 sequences, about 27% of which are singletons. The ten largest clones capture nearly 60% of the sample. The sample consisted of blood, either unsorted or a sorted T cell fraction (not recorded which). These receptors originate from a male donor with ankylosing spondylitis or in good health (not recorded which).

J is TRBJ2-1 and V is TRBV5-4; 8 bases line up with TRBD2. J gave up 9 bases and V 0 bases, and 14 bases lay outside the gene matches. Germline assignment: CDR1 SGHNT and CDR2 YYREEE (reference sequence). This CDR3 is 17 amino acids long. The CDR3 DNA sequence: TGTGCCAGCAGCTTGGGCCTACAGGGCCCTAGCGGGTCTGAGCAGTTCTTC. Encoded protein: CASSLGLQGPSGSEQFF. The full variable domain, its missing parts supplied by reference TRBV5-4 and TRBJ2-1, is ETGVTQSPTHLIKTRGQQVTLRCSSQSGHNTVSWYQQALGQGPQFIFQYYREEENGRGNFPPRFSGLQFPNYSSELNVNALELDDSALYLCASSLGLQGPSGSEQFFGPGTRLTVL.

The chain is built from TRBV5-8 and TRBJ2-3; D remains unclear. The CDR3 sequence is 14 residues long. V was shortened by 4 bases and J by 4 bases, with 13 bases between the two germline ends. Germline CDR1 SGHTS, CDR2 YDEGEE. The DNA for the CDR3 is TGTGCCAGCAGCCTGCACACGGGCCCAGATACGCAGTATTTT. This sequence encodes CASSLHTGPDTQYF.

This sequence joins TRBV5-1 and TRBJ1-1; D remains unclear. This CDR3 has 14 residues. CDR1 is SGHRS and CDR2 is YFSETQ in the germline V gene. With 3 bases removed from V and 0 bases from J, the gap between germline ends came to 9 bases. CDR3 amino acids: CASSSDGMNTEAFF. CDR3 DNA sequence: TGCGCCAGCAGCTCGGACGGCATGAACACTGAAGCTTTCTTT.

This clonotype was counted between two and nine times. V is TRBV5-6 and J is TRBJ2-1; D may be TRBD2 (6 bases). V gave up 5 bases and J gave up 9 bases, with 18 bases separating them. The germline V gene encodes CDR1 SGHDT and CDR2 YYEEEE. The CDR3 loop spans 14 amino acids. This CDR3 is CASRRSGGTVEQFF. In DNA form, the CDR3 reads TGTGCCAGCAGACGCAGTGGGGGGACTGTTGAGCAGTTCTTC.

This sequence joins TRBV20-1 and TRBJ1-4; D ambiguous. The CDR3 extends over 13 amino acids. V lost 0 bases to trimming and J lost 14 bases, with 16 bases between them. Germline CDR1 and CDR2: DFQATT and SNEGSKA (reference sequence). CDR3 in amino acids: CSARDKVGVGLFF. The DNA for the CDR3 is TGCAGTGCTAGAGATAAGGTGGGCGTCGGGCTGTTTTTT.

J is TRBJ1-6 and V is TRBV20-1; D is perhaps TRBD1 (5 bases). The length of the CDR3 is 12 residues. V was shortened by 2 bases and J by 8 bases, with 7 bases between the two germline ends. CDR1 is DFQATT and CDR2 is SNEGSKA in the germline V gene (reference sequence). CDR3 residues: CSARRDYSPLHF. The DNA for the CDR3 is TGCAGTGCTAGAAGGGACTATTCACCCCTCCACTTT.

The J gene is TRBJ1-5, the V gene TRBV20-1, with 7 bases matching TRBD1. Germline trimming cut 3 bases from V and 1 base from J; bases unmatched to any gene: 6. Germline loops: CDR1 DFQATT, CDR2 SNEGSKA (reference sequence). CDR3 length: 15 residues. CDR3 loop: CSASVSRGSNQPQHF. The CDR3 coding sequence is TGCAGTGCTAGTGTTTCCAGGGGGAGCAATCAGCCCCAGCATTTT.

The chain couples TRBV7-8 to TRBJ2-5, with D possibly being TRBD1 (6 bases). Trimming took 2 bases from V and 5 from J, leaving 9 bases between them. The CDR3 loop spans 13 amino acids. The germline gives CDR1 SGHVS, CDR2 FQNEAQ. CDR3 nucleotide sequence: TGTGCCAGCAGCTTAAGGGGGTCGGAGACCCAGTACTTC. It yields the protein CASSLRGSETQYF.

This chain uses TRBV5-1 with TRBJ2-5; D gene uncertain. CDR3 length: 14 amino acids. Germline CDR1 SGHRS, CDR2 YFSETQ. V was cut by 0 bases and J by 4 bases, with 10 bases left in between. In DNA, the CDR3 is TGCGCCAGCAGCTTGGATATAGGTCGAGAGACCCAGTACTTC. Protein: CASSLDIGRETQYF.

This clonotype occurred a few times. The rearrangement uses TRBV20-1 and TRBJ2-5; D perhaps matches TRBD1 (6 bases). V was shortened by 2 bases and J by 1 base, with 11 bases between the two germline ends. CDR1 and CDR2 (germline): DFQATT, SNEGSKA (reference sequence). The CDR3 extends over 14 amino acids. The CDR3 region has the DNA TGCAGTGCTAGACCAAGACAGGCCCAAGAGACCCAGTACTTC. Translated: CSARPRQAQETQYF.

V usage is TRBV15 and J usage is TRBJ1-5; TRBD1 aligns across 8 bases. Germline-derived CDR1 and CDR2 are LNHNV and YYDKDF (reference sequence). V was pared by 0 bases and J by 9 bases, with 10 bases of the junction left unmatched. This CDR3 is built from 16 residues. This CDR3 reads CATSRDWAGGRWPQHF. The CDR3 nucleotides are TGTGCCACCAGCAGAGATTGGGCAGGGGGCCGGTGGCCCCAGCATTTT.

This clonotype appeared many times. This sequence joins TRBV20-1 and TRBJ2-3; unclear D gene. Trimming left V 7 bases short and J 3 bases short, with 5 bases between. The germline V gene has CDR1 DFQATT and CDR2 SNEGSKA (reference sequence). The CDR3 sequence is 10 residues long. The CDR3: CSVATDTQYF. DNA of the CDR3: TGCAGTGTTGCGACAGATACGCAGTATTTT.

The chain recombines TRBV14 with TRBJ2-1; D is unresolved. This CDR3 has 14 amino acids. Per the germline V gene, CDR1 is SGHDN and CDR2 is FVKESK. V was clipped by 4 bases and J by 5 bases, with 12 bases between them. CDR3 sequence (DNA): TGTGCCAGCAGCCGACTCCGCAATGACAATGAGCAGTTCTTC. This translates into CASSRLRNDNEQFF.

This clonotype was observed a few times. The rearrangement links TRBV7-2 to TRBJ1-5; D is undetermined. The CDR3 is made up of 16 amino acids. Per germline, CDR1 SGHTA and CDR2 FQGNSA. V lost 1 base and J 5 bases, leaving 15 bases between the germline ends. CDR3 sequence (DNA): TGTGCCAGCAGCTTAGTAGCCGGGCGAGGCGATCAGCCCCAGCATTTT. Its protein product is CASSLVAGRGDQPQHF.

This clonotype has just a few counts. The chain combines TRBV5-6 with TRBJ1-5; D ambiguous. The ends were cut back, 1 base at V and 2 bases at J, with 10 bases in the middle. Germline V lookup: CDR1 SGHDT, CDR2 YYEEEE. The CDR3 consists of 15 residues. CDR3 DNA: TGTGCCAGCAGCTTGCTGGGAGAGCGCAATCAGCCCCAGCATTTT. Its protein product is CASSLLGERNQPQHF.

The genes are TRBV24-1 and TRBJ2-5, with D uncertain. V lost 2 bases and J lost 5, with 8 bases in between. Germline values: CDR1 KGHDR, CDR2 SFDVKD. The CDR3 loop spans 13 amino acids. Written as DNA, the CDR3 is TGTGCCACCAGTGATTCCTGGTCGGAGACCCAGTACTTC. Translated: CATSDSWSETQYF.

Only a few counts were recorded for this clonotype. V usage is TRBV5-6 and J usage is TRBJ2-7; 7 nucleotides match TRBD1. Germline-derived CDR1 and CDR2 are SGHDT and YYEEEE. With V trimmed by 3 bases and J by 4 bases, 7 bases remained unmatched. CDR3 size: 14 residues. CDR3 loop: CASSSGTDPYEQYF. CDR3 bases: TGTGCCAGCAGCTCCGGGACAGACCCTTACGAGCAGTACTTC.

This clonotype appeared many times. J is TRBJ1-5 and V is TRBV20-1, with no clear D. Germline V gene sequence: CDR1 DFQATT, CDR2 SNEGSKA (reference sequence). The CDR3 sequence is 11 residues long. The germline V and J ends were trimmed by 3 bases and 5 bases, with 5 bases remaining between them. CDR3 loop: CSASGDQPQHF. DNA for the CDR3: TGCAGTGCTAGTGGGGATCAGCCCCAGCATTTT.

The J gene is TRBJ2-7, the V gene TRBV7-2; 7 bases fit TRBD2. The CDR3 runs to 15 residues. The germline V gene has CDR1 SGHTA and CDR2 FQGNSA. V was pared by 0 bases and J by 4 bases, with 6 bases of the junction left unmatched. CDR3 in DNA: TGTGCCAGCAGCTTAGCGGGAGGGCCCCGTTACGAGCAGTACTTC. Its translation: CASSLAGGPRYEQYF.

This clonotype appeared a single time. J is TRBJ2-3 and V is TRBV5-1, with TRBD2 identical over 10 bases. This CDR3 has 16 amino acids. V dropped 4 bases and J dropped 0; count of bases not matched to a gene: 5. CDR1 and CDR2 from the germline V gene are SGHRS and YFSETQ. CDR3 loop: CASSLGLAVSTDTQYF. The CDR3 DNA reads as TGCGCCAGCAGCCTAGGACTAGCGGTTAGCACAGATACGCAGTATTTT.

V gene TRBV12-3 or TRBV12-4 combines with J gene TRBJ2-6; D gene uncertain. The V end was cut by 2 bases, the J end by 0 bases, with 2 bases between. The CDR3 has 14 amino acids. The CDR3 loop is CASSLLSGANVLTF. The DNA for the CDR3 is TGTGCCAGCAGTTTACTCTCTGGGGCCAACGTCCTGACTTTC.

This sequence joins TRBV10-3 and TRBJ1-1, with 11 bases that match TRBD1. The CDR3 length is 15 residues. The ends lost 10 bases at V and 7 bases at J; junction bases unmatched: 14. Germline values: CDR1 ENHRY, CDR2 SYGVKD. CDR3 sequence: CASSGTGGDVGEAFF. The CDR3 coding sequence is TGTGCCAGTTCCGGGACAGGGGGAGATGTCGGTGAAGCTTTCTTT.

The chain couples TRBV7-2 to TRBJ2-1, with 7 bases that match TRBD2. Germline V gene lookup returns CDR1 SGHTA and CDR2 FQGNSA. The V segment lost 5 bases and the J segment 4 bases; nucleotides outside the gene matches: 8. The CDR3 loop spans 15 amino acids. This CDR3 is CASSPPPGGYNEQFF. DNA of the CDR3: TGTGCCAGCAGCCCCCCTCCGGGGGGATACAATGAGCAGTTCTTC.

This clonotype has more than one count but fewer than ten. The chain recombines TRBV24-1 with TRBJ2-3; possible D gene TRBD2, 5 bases. Per germline, CDR1 KGHDR and CDR2 SFDVKD. This CDR3 contains 15 residues. V lost 3 bases to trimming and J lost 1 base, with 10 bases between them. The CDR3 spells CATSDRELGTDTQYF. The CDR3 DNA is TGTGCCACCAGTGATAGGGAGTTGGGCACAGATACGCAGTATTTT.

This clonotype was found a few times. The V and J genes are TRBV5-1 and TRBJ2-3; 7 bases align to TRBD1. This CDR3 has 13 residues. Germline V lookup: CDR1 SGHRS, CDR2 YFSETQ. With 4 bases clipped from V and 4 bases from J, the junction kept 3 bases outside the gene matches. CDR3 in DNA: TGCGCCAGCAGCGTCGGGACAGCAGATACGCAGTATTTT. Protein: CASSVGTADTQYF.

This clonotype was detected a few times. This chain connects TRBV19 to TRBJ1-5, with D unclear. V lost 0 bases and J lost 9, with 12 bases in between. The germline V gene has CDR1 LNHDA and CDR2 SQIVND (reference sequence). The CDR3 is made up of 14 amino acids. The CDR3 DNA is TGTGCCAGTAGTATAGATTGGACGGGGAGGCCCCAGCATTTT. Residues: CASSIDWTGRPQHF.

As for this clonotype: A much larger clone differs from this one at a single base, so this may be a read error. The rearrangement uses TRBV29-1 and TRBJ1-1; 8 nucleotides line up with TRBD1. The germline V gene has CDR1 SQVTM and CDR2 ANQGSEA. The CDR3 has 12 amino acids. The CDR3 loop reads CSAAQGGTDAFF. The CDR3, as DNA: TGCAGCGCCGCACAGGGGGGAACTGACGCTTTCTTT.

J is TRBJ2-7 and V is TRBV20-1; 7 bases are a match to TRBD1. The CDR3 totals 12 residues. CDR1 and CDR2 from the germline V gene are DFQATT and SNEGSKA (reference sequence). J lost 5 bases, V lost 3 bases, and 4 bases had no gene match. The CDR3, as DNA: TGCAGTGCTAGGACTGACAGGGACGAGCAGTACTTC. It codes for CSARTDRDEQYF.

This clonotype turned up a few times. V and J are TRBV20-1 and TRBJ2-3; tentatively, D is TRBD1 or TRBD2 (5 bases each). The CDR3 extends over 14 amino acids. The germline CDR1 and CDR2 sequences are DFQATT and SNEGSKA (reference sequence). The germline V and J ends were trimmed by 0 bases and 2 bases, with 9 bases remaining between them. The CDR3 spells CSARDGDLTDTQYF. The CDR3 nucleotides read TGCAGTGCTAGAGATGGGGACCTCACAGATACGCAGTATTTT.